Following are 19 T cell receptor beta chains from one sample sequenced in a study of chemoradiotherapy in HPV16-positive cancers. Produced via immunoSEQ multiplex PCR; TCRdb's table is partial and in-frame only. The sample lists about 14,000 clones, about four fifths occurring once. The biological material was taken from a patient who underwent chemoradiotherapy. The receptor set was obtained from a human donor with HPV-associated anogenital cancer.

This rearrangement joins TRBV19 to TRBJ1-3; TRBD1 aligns across 7 bases. Germline loops: CDR1 LNHDA, CDR2 SQIVND (reference sequence). The CDR3 loop spans 17 amino acids. V was clipped by 4 bases and J by 1 base; unmatched bases: 10. The CDR3 region is CASSSSPGQRSGNTIYF. CDR3 DNA: TGTGCCAGTAGTAGTTCTCCGGGACAGCGGTCTGGAAACACCATATATTTT.

V and J are TRBV6-4 and TRBJ2-7; 7 bases agree with TRBD2. The germline gives CDR1 MRHNA, CDR2 SNTAGT. With V trimmed by 6 bases and J by 4 bases, 12 bases remained unmatched. This CDR3 is 15 amino acids long. CDR3 coding DNA: TGTGCCAGCAGCCCGCAGGTCGGCGGGAGTTACGAGCAGTACTTC. Its translation is CASSPQVGGSYEQYF.

The genes are TRBV11-3 and TRBJ2-1; D is ambiguous. Germline V gene lookup returns CDR1 SGHNT and CDR2 YENEEA. V shed 0 bases and J shed 2 bases, with 11 bases lying between them. The CDR3 spans 16 residues. The CDR3 reads CASSLEPPNPYNEQFF. The CDR3, as DNA: TGTGCCAGCAGCTTAGAACCACCCAACCCCTACAATGAGCAGTTCTTC. Filled out from reference TRBV11-3 and TRBJ2-1, the complete variable domain reads EAGVVQSPRYKIIEKKQPVAFWCNPISGHNTLYWYLQNLGQGPELLIRYENEEAVDDSQLPKDRFSAERLKGVDSTLKIQPAELGDSAVYLCASSLEPPNPYNEQFFGPGTRLTVL.

This clone was seen only once. The chain uses TRBV7-9 and TRBJ2-2; the D call may be TRBD1 or TRBD2 (5 bases each). Trimming left V 2 bases short and J 6 bases short, with 13 bases between. Germline V gene data show CDR1 as SEHNR and CDR2 as FQNEAQ (reference sequence). This CDR3 comprises 15 residues. As DNA, the CDR3 is TGTGCCAGCAGCTTAACGGGGCGGGCCGCCGGGGAGCTGTTTTTT. Residues: CASSLTGRAAGELFF. The whole variable domain, filled in from reference TRBV7-9 and TRBJ2-2, reads DTGVSQNPRHKITKRGQNVTFRCDPISEHNRLYWYRQTLGQGPEFLTYFQNEAQLEKSRLLSDRFSAERPKGSFSTLEIQRTEQGDSAMYLCASSLTGRAAGELFFGEGSRLTVL.

The genes are TRBV5-1 and TRBJ2-7; no clear D gene. From germline, CDR1 is SGHRS and CDR2 YFSETQ. This CDR3 spans 14 amino acids. V was clipped by 4 bases and J by 2 bases, with 13 bases between them. CDR3 coding DNA: TGCGCCAGCAGCGTGGATCATGCGGCCTACGAGCAGTACTTC. Encoded protein: CASSVDHAAYEQYF.

The rearrangement links TRBV16 to TRBJ2-7, with a tentative D call TRBD2 (7 bases). Trimming took 5 bases from V and 4 from J, leaving 24 bases between them. This CDR3 is built from 17 residues. Germline V gene sequence: CDR1 KGHSY, CDR2 FQNENV. The CDR3 DNA reads as TGTGCCAGCAGCTCTGAGTCCGGGGCGGGGGCTCTGTACGAGCAGTACTTC. It codes for CASSSESGAGALYEQYF.

V and J are TRBV5-6 and TRBJ1-2; D gene ambiguous. V was clipped by 3 bases and J by 5 bases, with 17 bases between them. The CDR3 consists of 15 residues. Per germline, CDR1 SGHDT and CDR2 YYEEEE. This chain's CDR3 is CASSSWVSQGYGYTF. CDR3 bases: TGTGCCAGCAGCTCCTGGGTCAGCCAAGGGTATGGCTACACCTTC.

The V and J genes are TRBV7-9 and TRBJ2-1; a weak D match, TRBD1 (5 bases). V gave up 6 bases and J gave up 5 bases, with 14 bases separating them. CDR1 and CDR2 (germline): SEHNR, FQNEAQ (reference sequence). This CDR3 contains 14 residues. CDR3 loop: CASSLSVGHNEQFF. CDR3 sequence (DNA): TGTGCCAGCAGTCTTAGTGTGGGGCACAATGAGCAGTTCTTC.

The chain recombines TRBV6-5 with TRBJ2-2, with D possibly being TRBD2 (6 bases). The CDR3 is made up of 13 amino acids. Germline V CDR1 and CDR2: MNHEY, SVGAGI. Trimming shortened V by 4 bases and J by 7 bases, and 10 bases separated the two germline ends. CDR3 sequence: CASSLGLFGELFF. CDR3 bases: TGTGCCAGCAGTTTGGGACTCTTCGGGGAGCTGTTTTTT.

The chain couples TRBV7-2 to TRBJ1-1, with D unresolved. The V end lost 5 bases, the J end lost 5 bases, and 12 bases lay between the germline ends. This CDR3 is built from 13 residues. Germline V gives CDR1 SGHTA, CDR2 FQGNSA. The CDR3 nucleotides are TGTGCCAGCAGCGGGGATTTCTGGACTGAAGCTTTCTTT. Its translation: CASSGDFWTEAFF.

The chain recombines TRBV9 with TRBJ1-1; no firm D call. There are 14 residues in the CDR3. Between the trimmed V and J ends, which lost 1 base and 1 base, there was a span of 8 bases. CDR1 and CDR2 from the germline V gene are SGDLS and YYNGEE. The CDR3: CASSVRGSNTEAFF. In nucleotides, the CDR3 is TGTGCCAGCAGCGTAAGAGGCTCGAACACTGAAGCTTTCTTT.

The J gene is TRBJ1-3, the V gene TRBV18; no clear D. The germline V and J ends were trimmed by 6 bases and 7 bases, with 7 bases remaining between them. CDR1 and CDR2 (germline): KGHSH, LQKENI. This CDR3 has 11 amino acids. CDR3 DNA: TGTGCCAGCTCCCAGGATAACACCATATATTTT. It is translated as CASSQDNTIYF.

The chain joins TRBV19 to TRBJ1-5; 8 bases are a match to TRBD1. The CDR3 is made up of 15 amino acids. Germline V gene data show CDR1 as LNHDA and CDR2 as SQIVND (reference sequence). The trim removed 3 bases at V and 6 bases at J, leaving 7 bases unmatched. DNA of the CDR3: TGTGCCAGTAGTATGGGGACGACAGGGGCTCAGCCCCAGCATTTT. Protein sequence: CASSMGTTGAQPQHF.

The chain combines TRBV11-1 with TRBJ2-7, with TRBD1 identical over 9 bases. The J segment lost 2 bases and the V segment lost 3 bases, leaving 2 bases of the junction unmatched. CDR1 is SGHAT and CDR2 is FQDESV in the germline V gene (reference sequence). The CDR3 length is 14 residues. CDR3 in DNA: TGTGCCAGCAGCTTCAGGGACAGGGCCTACGAGCAGTACTTC. It yields the protein CASSFRDRAYEQYF.

The J gene is TRBJ2-2, the V gene TRBV7-2; 12 bases agree with TRBD2. Looked up from germline, CDR1 is SGHTA and CDR2 is FQGNSA. The CDR3 is 17 amino acids. Trimming took 2 bases from V and 7 from J; bases not matched to a gene: 8. The CDR3 loop reads CASSLSSGRAFYGELFF. In DNA form, the CDR3 reads TGTGCCAGCAGCTTATCTAGCGGGAGGGCCTTTTACGGGGAGCTGTTTTTT.

This chain links TRBV5-8 with TRBJ2-2; perhaps TRBD2 as D (6 bases). Deletions cut 0 bases from V and 1 base from J, with 13 bases between. Germline V gene data show CDR1 as SGHTS and CDR2 as YDEGEE. This CDR3 is 17 amino acids long. The CDR3 DNA sequence: TGTGCCAGCAGCTTGGCTAGTAGTAGCGGGAACACCGGGGAGCTGTTTTTT. Translation: CASSLASSSGNTGELFF.

In the case of this clone: At the DNA level, this CDR3 is encoded by other sequences in the same sample as well. The chain combines TRBV19 with TRBJ2-5; possibly TRBD2 for D (5 bases). Per the germline V gene, CDR1 is LNHDA and CDR2 is SQIVND (reference sequence). V shed 3 bases and J shed 5 bases, with 7 bases lying between them. CDR3 length: 12 residues. The CDR3 protein is CASSIPGETQYF. The CDR3 DNA follows: TGTGCCAGTAGTATCCCGGGGGAGACCCAGTACTTC.

This clone appeared a single time. The genes are TRBV11-2 and TRBJ2-7; 9 bases line up with TRBD2. V shed 6 bases and J 5 bases; nucleotides not matched to a gene: 2. In germline, CDR1 is SGHAT, CDR2 FQNNGV. The CDR3 loop spans 12 amino acids. CDR3 sequence reads: CASRIAGDEQYF. CDR3 DNA: TGTGCCAGCAGAATAGCGGGGGACGAGCAGTACTTC.

Note on this clone: The germline gene is not matched at one end of the junction; a read error may be the cause. Other DNA sequences in the same sample also yield this CDR3. The chain carries TRBV5-6 and TRBJ2-1, with 10 positions matching TRBD2. Germline V gives CDR1 SGHDT, CDR2 YYEEEE. This CDR3 is 19 amino acids long. The CDR3 DNA sequence: TGTGCCAGCAGCTTGGTCCCTAGCGGGAGTACGGGCTCCTACAATGAGCAATTCTTC. Its translation is CASSLVPSGSTGSYNEQFF. Drawing the rest from reference TRBV5-6 and TRBJ2-1, the complete variable domain is DAGVTQSPTHLIKTRGQQVTLRCSPKSGHDTVSWYQQALGQGPQFIFQYYEEEERQRGNFPDRFSGHQFPNYSSELNVNALLLGDSALYLCASSLVPSGSTGSYNEQFFGPGTRLTVL.